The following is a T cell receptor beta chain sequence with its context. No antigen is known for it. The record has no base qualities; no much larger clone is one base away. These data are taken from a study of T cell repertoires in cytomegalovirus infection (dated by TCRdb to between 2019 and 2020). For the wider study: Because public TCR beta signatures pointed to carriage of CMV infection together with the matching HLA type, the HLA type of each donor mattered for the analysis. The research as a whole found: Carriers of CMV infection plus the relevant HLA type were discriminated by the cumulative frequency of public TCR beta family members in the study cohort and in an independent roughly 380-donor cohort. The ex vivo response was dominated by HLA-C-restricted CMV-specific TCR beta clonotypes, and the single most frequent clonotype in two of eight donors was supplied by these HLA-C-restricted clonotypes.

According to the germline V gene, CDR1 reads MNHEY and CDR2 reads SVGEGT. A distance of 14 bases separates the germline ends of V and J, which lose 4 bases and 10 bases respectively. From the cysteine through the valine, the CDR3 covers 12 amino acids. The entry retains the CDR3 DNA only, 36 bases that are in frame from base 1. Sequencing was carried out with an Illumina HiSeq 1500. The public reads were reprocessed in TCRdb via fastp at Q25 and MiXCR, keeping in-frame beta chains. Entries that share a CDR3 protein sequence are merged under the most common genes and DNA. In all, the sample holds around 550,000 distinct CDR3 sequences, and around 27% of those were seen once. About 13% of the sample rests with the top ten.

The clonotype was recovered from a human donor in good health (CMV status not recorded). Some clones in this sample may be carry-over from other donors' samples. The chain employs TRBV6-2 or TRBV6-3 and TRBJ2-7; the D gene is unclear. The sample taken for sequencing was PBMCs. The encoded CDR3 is CASSSVTMEQYV. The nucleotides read TGTGCCAGCAGTTCAGTAACGATGGAACAGTACGTC.